Reported below is one T cell receptor (beta chain). The sample holds many counts of this clonotype. This clone's antigen is unknown. No much larger clonotype is one base removed from it; base qualities were not supplied. The sample belongs to a study. From the cysteine up to the phenylalanine, the CDR3 has a length of 11 residues. CDR3 DNA only is kept here, 33 bases in frame from base 1. V is clipped by 8 bases and J by 7 bases, and the sequence between their germline boundaries is 11 bases long. CDR1 and CDR2 were assigned from the germline V gene as SNHLY and FYNNEI. Sequencing instrument: Illumina MiSeq. TCRdb trimmed public reads at Q25 via fastp, called clones via MiXCR and kept in-frame beta chains. Each CDR3 protein gets just one entry, which takes the most common genes and DNA from the rows behind it. This sample lists roughly 1,800 distinct CDR3 sequences; around 8% were detected once. The ten largest clonotypes hold more than 10% of the sample.

The chain uses TRBV2 and TRBJ1-1; the D gene lacks a confident call. The sequence came from a human donor with rheumatoid arthritis. Sequenced input: CD4+ T cells from peripheral blood. The CDR3 here reads CASRLGGEAFF. Read as DNA, the sequence is TGTGCCAGCCGACTTGGTGGTGAAGCTTTCTTT.